The sequence of this TCR beta chain was determined in a study of blood T cell repertoires in COVID-19. Study summary: The cDNA or gDNA used as material had been derived from T cells, B-cell-depleted T cells, or PBMCs.

V gave up 4 bases and J gave up 5 bases; unmatched junction bases: 8. Germline V gene sequence: CDR1 LGHDT, CDR2 YNNKEL (reference sequence). The CDR3 is made up of 14 amino acids. Original data processing: Reference gene primer amplification in the assay estimated nucleated cell counts. Sequenced by immunoSEQ multiplex PCR; TCRdb stores in-frame clones only, minus some. V and J calls and clone size are given by that table; D and trimming were obtained from the DNA. Among roughly 200,000 clones listed, 85% to 90% were seen once. This TCR derives from a man in his forties or fifties with active or convalescent COVID-19. Sequencing used peripheral blood. This chain uses TRBV3-1 (or the pseudogene TRBV3-2) with TRBJ2-7, with 7 bases that match TRBD1. DNA for the CDR3: TGTGCCAGCAGCCCCGGACAGGTAACGAACGAGCAGTACTTC. Its protein product is CASSPGQVTNEQYF.